The rows below give T cell receptor beta chains drawn from one sample of a study of T cell responses to AZD1222 COVID-19 vaccine. Assay: immunoSEQ multiplex PCR; the TCRdb copy retains only in-frame clones and omits some. The sample yields approximately 110,000 clones, roughly 87% seen once. The specimen comprised peripheral blood, sampled 28 days after the second AZD1222 dose. All receptors derive from an adult who received the AZD1222 COVID-19 vaccine. Each CDR3 is given with its conserved first and last residue. The D gene is left open where the match is weak. The listing skips clone size in some rows; elsewhere it reads once, few, many or a size class.

d_gene: .; v_gene: TRBV4-2; abundance: .; j_gene: TRBJ1-6; len: 18; CDR3aa: CASSQGSEGTLVGSPLHF; CDR3nt: TGTGCCAGCAGCCAAGGCTCTGAAGGGACCCTAGTGGGTTCACCCCTCCACTTT
d_gene: .; v_gene: TRBV7-2; abundance: .; j_gene: TRBJ1-6; len: 14; CDR3aa: CASSLDPGNSPLHF; CDR3nt: TGTGCCAGCAGCCTAGACCCAGGGAATTCACCCCTCCACTTT
d_gene: .; v_gene: TRBV3-1/TRBV3-2; abundance: once; j_gene: TRBJ1-1; len: 14; CDR3aa: CASSRDRVTNSAFF; CDR3nt: TGTGCCAGCAGCCGGGACCGCGTTACCAACAGTGCTTTCTTT
d_gene: TRBD1; v_gene: TRBV15; abundance: .; j_gene: TRBJ1-1; len: 15; CDR3aa: CATSSEIQGSTEAFF; CDR3nt: TGTGCCACCAGCAGTGAGATACAGGGGAGTACTGAAGCTTTCTTT
d_gene: TRBD1; v_gene: TRBV7-9; abundance: .; j_gene: TRBJ1-2; len: 14; CDR3aa: CASAPMTGYHGYTF; CDR3nt: TGTGCCAGCGCACCGATGACAGGGTATCATGGCTACACCTTC
d_gene: .; v_gene: TRBV10-3; abundance: .; j_gene: TRBJ1-1; len: 14; CDR3aa: CAINQGQVNTEAFF; CDR3nt: TGTGCCATCAATCAGGGCCAAGTAAACACTGAAGCTTTCTTT
d_gene: .; v_gene: TRBV4-1; abundance: .; j_gene: TRBJ2-1; len: 15; CDR3aa: CASSQVSLSYNEQFF; CDR3nt: TGCGCCAGCAGCCAAGTATCTTTAAGCTACAATGAGCAGTTCTTC
d_gene: .; v_gene: TRBV28; abundance: .; j_gene: TRBJ1-1; len: 14; CDR3aa: CASSFPGRFTEAFF; CDR3nt: TGTGCCAGCAGTTTTCCAGGGAGATTCACTGAAGCTTTCTTT
d_gene: .; v_gene: TRBV6-1; abundance: .; j_gene: TRBJ1-5; len: 15; CDR3aa: CASRQIGNSNQPQHF; CDR3nt: TGTGCCAGCAGACAAATAGGAAATAGCAATCAGCCCCAGCATTTT
d_gene: TRBD2; v_gene: TRBV20-1; abundance: .; j_gene: TRBJ2-2; len: 15; CDR3aa: CSASDPAGATGELFF; CDR3nt: TGCAGTGCTAGTGATCCAGCGGGAGCCACCGGGGAGCTGTTTTTT